These T cell receptor beta chains were read from a single sample in a study of identical twins' blood T cells. Each CDR3 protein gets one entry after TCRdb re-called the 5' RACE reads with MiXCR. The sample contains fewer than 450,000 distinct CDR3 sequences, about 28% of which appear only once. Sequencing was carried out using PBMCs. These receptor sequences come from a woman aged 18-49 years in good health. The CDR3 runs from the conserved cysteine through the conserved F or W. Each record gives: V gene, J gene, D gene, clone size, CDR3 DNA, CDR3 protein. The D gene is left open where the match is weak. Size is stated for part of the rows, as once, few or many counts, or as a class when the clone is expanded.

TRBV5-1,TRBJ2-2,.,.,TGCGCCAGCAGCTTTGGGGCTGATGGGGAGCTGTTTTTT,CASSFGADGELFF
TRBV5-1,TRBJ2-7,TRBD2,few,TGCGCCAGCAGCTCGTTAGCGGGAGTGGGGTACGAGCAGTACTTC,CASSSLAGVGYEQYF
TRBV25-1,TRBJ1-2,.,.,TGTGCCAGCAGTGAATCGCAGCCCGCAACGTATGGCTACACCTTC,CASSESQPATYGYTF
TRBV5-5,TRBJ2-7,.,many,TGTGCCAGCAGCTTGGAGGCGGAAGACGAGCAGTACTTC,CASSLEAEDEQYF
TRBV20-1,TRBJ2-1,.,.,TGCAGTGCTAGGTTTTGGGGATACAATGAGCAGTTCTTC,CSARFWGYNEQFF
TRBV6-2/TRBV6-3,TRBJ1-2,TRBD1,few,TGTGCCAGCAGTTACTCGAGGACAGGGGGATCTGGCTACACCTTC,CASSYSRTGGSGYTF
TRBV29-1,TRBJ1-1,.,many,TGCAGCGCCGTCCAGGACCTGCTAGCTTTCTTT,CSAVQDLLAFF
TRBV19,TRBJ2-2,TRBD1,few,TGTGCCAGTAGAAGACAGGGGGACACCGGGGAGCTGTTTTTT,CASRRQGDTGELFF
TRBV18,TRBJ2-3,.,few,TGTGCCAGCTCCCCTCAGGGTGGCCCAGGAGGTACCGTTACGCAGTATTTT,CASSPQGGPGGTVTQYF
TRBV9,TRBJ1-5,.,.,TGTACCAGCAGCGTAGCCGACGTATCTCAGCCCCAGCATTTT,CTSSVADVSQPQHF
TRBV20-1,TRBJ2-3,.,.,TGCAGTGCTAGAGATGGGTGGGGGATGAGCGCAGATACGCAGTATTTT,CSARDGWGMSADTQYF
TRBV5-1,TRBJ2-3,.,.,TGCGCCAGCAGCTTCTGGGGTAGAGATACGCAGTATTTT,CASSFWGRDTQYF
TRBV9,TRBJ2-7,.,.,TGTGCCAGCAGCGTAGATCAACTAGCCTACGAGCAGTACTTC,CASSVDQLAYEQYF
TRBV29-1,TRBJ2-2,.,.,TGCAGCGTTGAAGCTGGGGTTGGCACCGGGGAGCTGTTTTTT,CSVEAGVGTGELFF
TRBV7-6,TRBJ2-3,.,.,TGTGCCAGCAGCTTAGGGGTAGGGCTCGATACGCAGTATTTT,CASSLGVGLDTQYF
TRBV29-1,TRBJ2-7,.,.,TGCAGCGTTGAAGACCGGGGGTCCTACGAGCAGTACTTC,CSVEDRGSYEQYF
TRBV11-2,TRBJ1-2,.,few,TGTGCCAGCAGCTCCTTGGCAGGGCCCAAGAGTCCCCACTTC,CASSSLAGPKSPHF
TRBV6-2/TRBV6-3,TRBJ1-2,TRBD1,.,TGTGCCAGCAGTTTCACTCCGGGACAGGGGGATATCAACTATGGCTACACCTTC,CASSFTPGQGDINYGYTF
TRBV19,TRBJ1-5,.,.,TGTACCAGTAGATGGGGGGGCAATCAGCCCCAGCATTTT,CTSRWGGNQPQHF
TRBV5-1,TRBJ2-3,TRBD2,.,TGCGCCAGCAGAAGGGGTAGCGGGACAGATACGCAGTATTTT,CASRRGSGTDTQYF
TRBV3-1,TRBJ1-2,TRBD1,few,TGTGCCAGCAGCCGAGACAGGGGTCCTAACTATGGCTACACCTTC,CASSRDRGPNYGYTF
TRBV29-1,TRBJ1-2,TRBD1,few,TGCAGCGTTGAAACAGGGGCTAGCTATGGCTACACCTTC,CSVETGASYGYTF
TRBV5-6,TRBJ2-7,.,.,TGTGCCAGCAGCTTGGGGATGGACGAGCAGTACTTC,CASSLGMDEQYF
TRBV21-1,TRBJ2-3,.,.,TGTGCCAGCAGCAAAATGCGGACCCCCACAGATACGCAGTATTTT,CASSKMRTPTDTQYF
TRBV9,TRBJ1-1,.,few,TGTGCCAGCAGCGTAGAAGGGGTCACTGAAGCTTTCTTT,CASSVEGVTEAFF
TRBV6-5,TRBJ2-7,.,few,TGTGCCAGCAGCTACTCCCGGAACGAGCAGTACTTC,CASSYSRNEQYF
TRBV20-1,TRBJ1-4,.,few,TGCAGTGCTAGACCCACAGCAGGGGAAAAACTGTTTTTT,CSARPTAGEKLFF
TRBV9,TRBJ1-2,.,few,TGTGCCAGCAGCGTAGTTGAGGGGAGCCATGGCTACACCTTC,CASSVVEGSHGYTF
TRBV7-9,TRBJ1-2,.,.,TGTGCCAGCAGCTTACAGCTAACTAACTATGGCTACACCTTC,CASSLQLTNYGYTF
TRBV9,TRBJ1-1,TRBD1,.,TGTGCCAGCAGCGTAGAGGTGGGACAGGAAGCTTTCTTT,CASSVEVGQEAFF
TRBV12-3/TRBV12-4,TRBJ1-4,.,.,TGTGCCAGCATCCCCTCGGGGGAAAAACTGTTTTTT,CASIPSGEKLFF
TRBV7-2,TRBJ2-2,TRBD1,few,TGTGCCAGCAGCTTAGCGACAGGGTGGGCCGGGGAGCTGTTTTTT,CASSLATGWAGELFF
TRBV19,TRBJ2-5,.,.,TGTGCCAGTAGTGAGGTTTCTTCGGAGACCCAGTACTTC,CASSEVSSETQYF
TRBV7-6,TRBJ2-3,.,.,TGTGCCAGCAGCTTAGCGGTTAGAGAGGGAGATGCGCAGTATTTT,CASSLAVREGDAQYF
TRBV3-1,TRBJ1-2,.,.,TGTGCCAGCAGCCAAGACACACGGTGGGGCTACACCTTC,CASSQDTRWGYTF
TRBV6-1,TRBJ1-1,.,.,TGTGCCAGCAGTGGAACCACTGAAGCTTTCTTT,CASSGTTEAFF
TRBV19,TRBJ2-2,TRBD2,few,TGTGCCAGTAGGGTGGGACTAGCGGGGGTCTCGAACACCGGGGAGCTGTTTTTT,CASRVGLAGVSNTGELFF
TRBV20-1,TRBJ1-6,.,many,TGCAGTCCAATACAGGGTCAGGATTCACCCCTCCACTTT,CSPIQGQDSPLHF
TRBV13,TRBJ2-3,TRBD2,few,TGTGCCAGCAGCTTACGAATTAGCGGGGTCACAGATACGCAGTATTTT,CASSLRISGVTDTQYF
TRBV7-9,TRBJ2-1,TRBD2,few,TGTGCCAGCAGCTTATTCCGGGGGGGTTATAATGAGCAGTTCTTC,CASSLFRGGYNEQFF
TRBV20-1,TRBJ2-2,.,.,TGCAGTGCTAGCAGCGTGCAGAGGTGGTCCGGGGAGCTGTTTTTT,CSASSVQRWSGELFF
TRBV20-1,TRBJ1-2,.,few,TGCAGTGCTAGATCAAACTATGGCTACACCTTC,CSARSNYGYTF
TRBV5-1,TRBJ1-1,.,many,TGTGCCAGCAGCGTGACGGGGAACACTGAAGCTTTCTTT,CASSVTGNTEAFF
TRBV3-1,TRBJ1-6,TRBD1,few,TGTGCCAGCAGCCAAACGAAGGCGGTTGGACAGGTAGTGTCACCCCTCCACTTT,CASSQTKAVGQVVSPLHF
TRBV12-3/TRBV12-4,TRBJ1-5,.,.,TGTGCCAGCAGTCCGTCAGGGGCCCGATATAGCAATCAGCCCCAGCATTTT,CASSPSGARYSNQPQHF
TRBV21-1,TRBJ1-1,.,.,TGTGCCAGCAGCAAAGATTTGGGGGCAGTGTGGGGAGCTTTCTTT,CASSKDLGAVWGAFF
TRBV2,TRBJ2-1,TRBD2,many,TGTGCCAGCACCGAACTAGCGGGAGGTCGTTCCTACAATGAGCAGTTCTTC,CASTELAGGRSYNEQFF
TRBV10-3,TRBJ1-1,.,.,TGTGCCATCAGGCTAGGACAAGAGAACACTGAAGTTTTCTTT,CAIRLGQENTEVFF
TRBV7-9,TRBJ1-1,.,.,TGTGCCAGCAGCTTAGGGGTACGATACACTGAAGCTTTCTTT,CASSLGVRYTEAFF